These T cell receptor beta chains were read from a single sample in a study of T-cell memory formation after mild COVID-19. One entry per CDR3 protein, called by TCRdb with MiXCR from the 5' RACE reads. Altogether more than 300,000 distinct CDR3 sequences are present, roughly an eighth being singletons, with the ten largest covering 20% to 25%. Sequencing was carried out using PBMCs or a T cell subset sorted from them (not recorded which). The receptors stem from a man aged 18 to 35 who had mild COVID-19 (a few samples of this study predate the infection). Cell type and time point are not known. Both conserved end residues are part of each CDR3. A D gene is named only where the DNA matches it firmly. Size is stated for part of the rows, as once, few or many counts, or as a class when the clone is expanded.

j_call: TRBJ1-2; v_call: TRBV12-3/TRBV12-4; d_call: .; clone_size: .; cdr3_nt: TGTGCCAGCAGTCCCGAGGGACTCACCTGTGGCTACACCTTC; cdr3_aa: CASSPEGLTCGYTF
j_call: TRBJ2-7; v_call: TRBV6-5; d_call: TRBD1; clone_size: few; cdr3_nt: TGTGCCAGCAGTGGACAGGGGGCACCCCCCTACGAGCAGTACTTC; cdr3_aa: CASSGQGAPPYEQYF
j_call: TRBJ2-2; v_call: TRBV7-2; d_call: TRBD2; clone_size: .; cdr3_nt: TGTGCCAGCAGCTGGGGGGGAAGGAACACCGGGGAGCTGTTTTTT; cdr3_aa: CASSWGGRNTGELFF
j_call: TRBJ1-3; v_call: TRBV4-2; d_call: .; clone_size: .; cdr3_nt: TGTGCCAGCAGCCAAGTGAAGGATGGAAACACCATATATTTT; cdr3_aa: CASSQVKDGNTIYF
j_call: TRBJ2-1; v_call: TRBV12-3/TRBV12-4; d_call: .; clone_size: many; cdr3_nt: TGTGCCAGCAGTTTCGGGACGGGCGGGAATGAGCAGTTCTTC; cdr3_aa: CASSFGTGGNEQFF
j_call: TRBJ2-2; v_call: TRBV25-1; d_call: .; clone_size: .; cdr3_nt: TGTGCCAGCAGTGCTGGGGGGCAGAACACCGGGGAGCTGTTTTTT; cdr3_aa: CASSAGGQNTGELFF
j_call: TRBJ1-5; v_call: TRBV6-5; d_call: TRBD1; clone_size: few; cdr3_nt: TGTGCCAGCACTAGGACAGGAGGACAGCCCCAGCATTTT; cdr3_aa: CASTRTGGQPQHF
j_call: TRBJ2-2; v_call: TRBV29-1; d_call: .; clone_size: many; cdr3_nt: TGCAGCGTTGAACGTCCGAGGGACGGCACCGGGGAGCTGTTTTTT; cdr3_aa: CSVERPRDGTGELFF
j_call: TRBJ2-3; v_call: TRBV18; d_call: TRBD1; clone_size: .; cdr3_nt: TGTGCCAGCTCACCACGGACAGGGGGCGAGTCGCAGTATTTT; cdr3_aa: CASSPRTGGESQYF
j_call: TRBJ2-4; v_call: TRBV29-1; d_call: TRBD2; clone_size: few; cdr3_nt: TGCAGCGTTGAAGGACTAGCGGGGGGCGTTAACATTCAGTACTTC; cdr3_aa: CSVEGLAGGVNIQYF
j_call: TRBJ1-1; v_call: TRBV29-1; d_call: .; clone_size: few; cdr3_nt: TGCAGCGTGGGGGAAAGGGGAACTGAAGCTTTCTTT; cdr3_aa: CSVGERGTEAFF